This T cell receptor beta chain was identified during a study of T cell responses to AZD1222 COVID-19 vaccine. Study-wide points: Nearly half of spike-specific TCRs reportedly target variant regions that are unmutated in the B.1.351 and B.1.1.7 variants. At baseline, seropositivity was found in only a handful of AZD1222 recipients. CD4 TCRs associated with vaccination spanned spike, dominating at 160-218 and 743-854.

A remark on this clone: The antigen remains unidentified.

Assay: immunoSEQ multiplex PCR; the TCRdb copy retains only in-frame clones and omits some. The profile shows about 150,000 clones, about 92% of them singletons. Germline CDR1 reads SGDLS; CDR2 reads YYNGEE. CDR3 size: 19 residues. The V end lost 0 bases, the J end lost 0 bases, and 20 bases lay between the germline ends. The source material was peripheral blood, sampled 28 days after the second AZD1222 dose. The V call is TRBV9, the J call TRBJ2-3; D may be TRBD2 (6 bases). This clonotype was sampled from an adult who received the AZD1222 COVID-19 vaccine. CDR3 in DNA: TGTGCCAGCAGCGTAGATTTCTTTGGGGCGGGGAAGAGCACAGATACGCAGTATTTT. Amino acids: CASSVDFFGAGKSTDTQYF.